These 30 T cell receptor beta chains share one sample of origin, sequenced in a study of Graves' ophthalmopathy and Graves' hyperthyroidism. For repertoire sequencing, the TCR beta CDR3 regions were amplified from RNA transcripts. First-round RT-PCR relied on HTBI primers, and a second-round multiplex PCR came next. TCRdb analysed the multiplex PCR reads with MiXCR anew, one entry per CDR3 protein. The sample contains hundreds of thousands of distinct CDR3 sequences, less than 20% of which appear only once. Sequences were obtained from peripheral blood. These receptors came from a woman aged 18-29 years with stable Graves' hyperthyroidism.

This clonotype occurred many times. V usage is TRBV6-5 and J usage is TRBJ1-2; possible D gene TRBD1, 5 bases. V lost 9 bases and J 0 bases, leaving 11 bases between the germline ends. CDR3 length: 13 amino acids. Looked up from germline, CDR1 is MNHEY and CDR2 is SVGAGI. CDR3 sequence: CASFDRANYGYTF. For the CDR3, the DNA is TGTGCCAGTTTTGACAGAGCTAACTATGGCTACACCTTC.

In this sample, this clonotype turned up a few times. The rearrangement links TRBV19 to TRBJ2-2; perhaps TRBD1 as D (5 bases). Germline CDR1 LNHDA, CDR2 SQIVND (reference sequence). Trimming cost V 5 bases and J 2 bases, with 15 bases left between them. The CDR3 is 16 residues long. CDR3 loop: CASSPLPGQNTGELFF. The CDR3 nucleotides are TGTGCCAGTAGTCCACTCCCAGGGCAAAACACCGGGGAGCTGTTTTTT.

As to this clonotype: The junction does not match germline at one end; this may be a read error. The gene calls are TRBV12-3 or TRBV12-4 and TRBJ2-7, with 7 bases lining up with TRBD2. The CDR3 totals 14 residues. The CDR3: CASSFGLLGGELYF. CDR3 DNA sequence: TGTGCCAGCAGCTTCGGACTCTTGGGGGGGGAGCTGTACTTC.

The genes are TRBV12-3 or TRBV12-4 and TRBJ1-5; possibly TRBD1 for D (5 bases). The CDR3 sequence is 16 residues long. The V end was cut by 5 bases, the J end by 2 bases, with 16 bases between. The CDR3 nucleotides read TGTGCCAGCAGTACCCGAGGGGAATTCGGCAATCAGCCCCAGCATTTT. Protein sequence: CASSTRGEFGNQPQHF.

This clonotype was seen repeatedly, ten times or more. The V and J genes are TRBV12-3 or TRBV12-4 and TRBJ2-5; D not certain. Trimming removed 0 bases at V and 5 bases at J, with 10 bases between. The CDR3 is made up of 14 amino acids. CDR3 DNA: TGTGCCAGCAGTTTAGCAGGGTATGGGGAGACCCAGTACTTC. It is translated as CASSLAGYGETQYF.

This clonotype was recorded many times. This rearrangement joins TRBV15 to TRBJ2-7, with 12 nucleotides matching TRBD1. The ends lost 6 bases at V and 2 bases at J; junction bases unmatched: 5. The germline V gene encodes CDR1 LNHNV and CDR2 YYDKDF (reference sequence). CDR3 size: 15 residues. The CDR3 region is CATSTGQGAPYEQYF. The DNA for the CDR3 is TGTGCCACCAGTACGGGACAGGGGGCCCCCTACGAGCAGTACTTC.

This chain links TRBV3-1 with TRBJ2-7; weak D call: TRBD1 (5 bases). The CDR3 totals 11 residues. Per the germline V gene, CDR1 is LGHDT and CDR2 is YNNKEL (reference sequence). Trimming removed 4 bases at V and 6 bases at J, with 7 bases between. The CDR3, as DNA: TGTGCCAGCAGCCGCCAGGGCGAGCAGTACTTC. Its translation is CASSRQGEQYF.

This clonotype was recorded many times. The chain combines TRBV5-1 with TRBJ1-1; no clear D gene. CDR1 and CDR2 from the germline V gene are SGHRS and YFSETQ. Trimming took 4 bases from V and 2 from J, leaving 18 bases between them. The CDR3 spans 16 residues. This chain's CDR3 is CASSARGFSENTEAFF. The DNA of the CDR3 is TGCGCCAGCAGCGCCCGGGGTTTTTCAGAAAACACTGAAGCTTTCTTT.

This clonotype was seen repeatedly, ten times or more. The rearrangement links TRBV7-3 to TRBJ2-5; 8 nucleotides agree with TRBD1. The V gene's germline CDR1 is SGHTA and CDR2 FQGTGA. V gave up 2 bases and J gave up 2 bases; unmatched junction bases: 4. The length of the CDR3 is 15 residues. Here the CDR3 DNA reads TGTGCCAGCAGCTTACGGACAGGGCCACAAGAGACCCAGTACTTC. It specifies CASSLRTGPQETQYF.

The rearrangement uses TRBV20-1 and TRBJ2-7; 11 bases are a match to TRBD1. The V gene end was trimmed by 6 bases and the J gene end by 3 bases; junction bases not matched to a gene: 7. The germline CDR1 and CDR2 sequences are DFQATT and SNEGSKA (reference sequence). The CDR3 totals 14 residues. As DNA, the CDR3 is TGCAGTGCCTTGTCCGGGACAGGGGGCTACGAGCAGTACTTC. This gives the protein CSALSGTGGYEQYF.

This clonotype has a count of ten or more. The J gene is TRBJ2-5, the V gene TRBV27; D assignment may be TRBD1 or TRBD2 (5 bases each). The V and J ends lost 7 bases and 0 bases respectively, with 12 bases between them. The CDR3 has 14 residues. CDR1 is MNHEY and CDR2 is SMNVEV in the germline V gene (reference sequence). DNA of the CDR3: TGTGCCAGCATGAGGGACCGCTACCAAGAGACCCAGTACTTC. Protein sequence: CASMRDRYQETQYF.

This clonotype was seen many times. The rearrangement links TRBV9 to TRBJ1-2; D is unresolved. The ends were cut back, 0 bases at V and 5 bases at J, with 8 bases in the middle. The germline V gene encodes CDR1 SGDLS and CDR2 YYNGEE. The CDR3 has 13 amino acids. The DNA for the CDR3 is TGTGCCAGCAGCGTAGCCCCCGGATATGGCTACACCTTC. Translated: CASSVAPGYGYTF.

This clonotype turned up a few times. The rearrangement uses TRBV5-1 and TRBJ2-2, with D maybe TRBD1 (6 bases). Germline V gene data show CDR1 as SGHRS and CDR2 as YFSETQ. V dropped 5 bases and J dropped 7 bases, with 18 bases sitting between them. This CDR3 region has 15 residues. This CDR3 is CASSGAGALGGELFF. The CDR3 nucleotides read TGCGCCAGCAGTGGTGCAGGGGCGCTTGGCGGGGAGCTGTTTTTT.

The chain recombines TRBV4-1 with TRBJ2-5; D gene ambiguous. V lost 0 bases and J lost 4, with 6 bases in between. Germline loops: CDR1 MGHRA, CDR2 YSYEKL. This CDR3 contains 13 residues. The CDR3 nucleotides read TGCGCCAGCAGCCAAGATGGCCGAGAGACCCAGTACTTC. Its protein product is CASSQDGRETQYF.

This chain connects TRBV28 to TRBJ1-2; D is perhaps TRBD1 (6 bases). Germline-derived CDR1 and CDR2 are MDHEN and SYDVKM. This CDR3 has 14 residues. V lost 6 bases to trimming and J lost 8 bases, with 19 bases between them. CDR3 nucleotide sequence: TGTGCCAGCAGGGTGATGTGGGGGGCGGGCGGCTACACCTTC. As protein: CASRVMWGAGGYTF.

There are many counts of this clonotype. The chain joins TRBV12-3 or TRBV12-4 to TRBJ1-5; possibly TRBD1 for D (6 bases). V lost 3 bases to trimming and J lost 5 bases, with 11 bases between them. This CDR3 region has 14 residues. The CDR3 loop reads CASSLTGAHQPQHF. The CDR3 coding sequence is TGTGCCAGCAGTTTGACGGGGGCGCATCAGCCCCAGCATTTT.

This clonotype has only a few counts. The V and J genes are TRBV7-2 and TRBJ1-1; a possible D gene is TRBD1 (5 bases). This CDR3 contains 14 residues. V was cut by 8 bases and J by 0 bases, with 13 bases left in between. Germline V CDR1 and CDR2: SGHTA, FQGNSA. Written as DNA, the CDR3 is TGTGCCAGCCGCCCGTCGGGACTGAACACTGAAGCTTTCTTT. Translated, it gives CASRPSGLNTEAFF.

For this clonotype: At one of its ends the junction is not consistent with the germline gene, which may arise from a read error. The V call is TRBV7-3, the J call TRBJ2-5; TRBD2 is a possible D gene (5 bases). The CDR3 extends over 13 amino acids. CDR1 and CDR2 from the germline V gene are SGHTA and FQGTGA. The CDR3 DNA follows: TGTGCCAACAGCCTCGGACTCGGGGAGACCCAGTACTTC. It encodes CANSLGLGETQYF.

This clonotype was detected ten times or more. This chain connects TRBV14 to TRBJ2-5, with D unclear. The CDR3 is made up of 15 amino acids. CDR1 is SGHDN and CDR2 is FVKESK in the germline V gene. V shed 1 base and J shed 1 base, with 10 bases lying between them. CDR3 coding DNA: TGTGCCAGCAGCCAAGGAGTCTTACCCCAAGAGACCCAGTACTTC. It encodes CASSQGVLPQETQYF.

This clonotype has ten or more counts. The rearrangement joins TRBV12-3 or TRBV12-4 to TRBJ2-7; 9 bases map to TRBD1. The CDR3 is 16 amino acids. Trimming at V came to 5 bases and at J to 4 bases, leaving 12 bases not matched to a gene. CDR3 nucleotide sequence: TGTGCCAGCAGTCCCACAGGGGGCAGGGCTGTTTACGAGCAGTACTTC. Amino acids: CASSPTGGRAVYEQYF.

There are many counts of this clonotype. V gene TRBV20-1 combines with J gene TRBJ1-5; D gene ambiguous. Deletions cut 4 bases from V and 0 bases from J, with 7 bases between. CDR1 is DFQATT and CDR2 is SNEGSKA in the germline V gene (reference sequence). The CDR3 spans 13 residues. The CDR3 DNA reads as TGCAGTGCTAAAACAGATAGCAATCAGCCCCAGCATTTT. It is translated as CSAKTDSNQPQHF.

This clonotype has only a few counts. This rearrangement joins TRBV15 to TRBJ2-2; either TRBD1 or TRBD2 may fit D (6 bases each). There are 16 residues in the CDR3. Between the trimmed V and J ends, which lost 6 bases and 2 bases, there was a span of 16 bases. CDR1 is LNHNV, CDR2 YYDKDF, per germline (reference sequence). CDR3 bases: TGTGCCACCAGATCCTTTGGGGGGCTCAACACCGGGGAGCTGTTTTTT. This codes for CATRSFGGLNTGELFF.

Many counts were recorded for this clonotype. The chain links TRBV6-5 to TRBJ2-7, with D maybe TRBD1 (5 bases). Trimming cost V 3 bases and J 5 bases, with 14 bases left between them. The CDR3 has 14 residues. Germline V gives CDR1 MNHEY, CDR2 SVGAGI. CDR3 residues: CASSYGAGSHEQYF. CDR3 DNA: TGTGCCAGCAGTTATGGGGCAGGGTCCCACGAGCAGTACTTC.

V is TRBV5-1 and J is TRBJ1-1; the D gene is possibly TRBD1 (6 bases). The germline gives CDR1 SGHRS, CDR2 YFSETQ. The CDR3 extends over 14 amino acids. V was pared by 2 bases and J by 4 bases, with 12 bases between. CDR3 nucleotide sequence: TGCGCCAGCAGCTTTCAGGGGACCGGCACTGAAGCTTTCTTT. Protein product: CASSFQGTGTEAFF.

This clonotype was recorded at least ten times. The chain recombines TRBV28 with TRBJ2-7; tentatively, D is TRBD1 (5 bases). Germline values: CDR1 MDHEN, CDR2 SYDVKM. This CDR3 has 13 amino acids. The V end was cut by 4 bases, the J end by 1 base, with 8 bases between. The CDR3 DNA reads as TGTGCCAGCAGTTATCACAGGTCCTACGAGCAGTACTTC. Encoded protein: CASSYHRSYEQYF. Full variable domain (remainder filled in from reference TRBV28 and TRBJ2-7): DVKVTQSSRYLVKRTGEKVFLECVQDMDHENMFWYRQDPGLGLRLIYFSYDVKMKEKGDIPEGYSVSREKKERFSLILESASTNQTSMYLCASSYHRSYEQYFGPGTRLTVT.

This clonotype occurred many times. One end of the junction does not line up with germline, which may come from a read error. The chain uses TRBV2 and TRBJ1-5; unclear D gene. The CDR3 has 21 residues. Germline V gene lookup returns CDR1 SNHLY and CDR2 FYNNEI. CDR3 in amino acids: CASTEGLWEPGHRYSNQPQHF. CDR3 DNA sequence: TGTGCCAGCACTGAAGGTCTTTGGGAGCCCGGGCACCGATATAGCAATCAGCCCCAGCATTTT.

This clonotype occurred many times. This chain uses TRBV6-1 with TRBJ1-2; the match to TRBD1 covers 12 bases. The V gene end was trimmed by 6 bases and the J gene end by 2 bases; junction bases not matched to a gene: 4. This CDR3 spans 15 amino acids. Germline CDR1 and CDR2: MNHNS and SASEGT. The CDR3 loop reads CASRAGTGGNYGYTF. CDR3 DNA sequence: TGTGCCAGCAGGGCCGGGACAGGGGGCAACTATGGCTACACCTTC.

This clonotype was recorded many times. This chain uses TRBV4-2 with TRBJ1-1; 8 bases are shared with TRBD1. Germline CDR1 and CDR2: LGHNA and YNFKEQ. J gave up 4 bases and V 1 base, and 5 bases lay outside the gene matches. This CDR3 comprises 15 residues. The DNA of the CDR3 is TGTGCCAGCAGCCAAGCCCGTACAGGGGGCACTGAAGCTTTCTTT. The encoded protein is CASSQARTGGTEAFF.

This clonotype came up many times. The chain carries TRBV7-9 and TRBJ2-2, with a tentative D call TRBD2 (6 bases). Trimming removed 5 bases at V and 0 bases at J, with 16 bases between. CDR3 length equals 17 residues. Looked up from germline, CDR1 is SEHNR and CDR2 is FQNEAQ (reference sequence). The CDR3 coding sequence is TGTGCCAGCAGCCGTTCCCAAACTAGCCCGAACACCGGGGAGCTGTTTTTT. It codes for CASSRSQTSPNTGELFF.

This clonotype has a count of ten or more. The J gene is TRBJ2-6, the V gene TRBV25-1, with D perhaps matching TRBD1 (5 bases). V was cut by 8 bases and J by 4 bases, with 18 bases left in between. This CDR3 region has 16 residues. Germline CDR1 MGHDK, CDR2 SYGVNS. This CDR3 reads CASAAHTGPGANVLTF. The CDR3 DNA sequence: TGTGCCAGCGCCGCCCATACAGGCCCCGGGGCCAACGTCCTGACTTTC.